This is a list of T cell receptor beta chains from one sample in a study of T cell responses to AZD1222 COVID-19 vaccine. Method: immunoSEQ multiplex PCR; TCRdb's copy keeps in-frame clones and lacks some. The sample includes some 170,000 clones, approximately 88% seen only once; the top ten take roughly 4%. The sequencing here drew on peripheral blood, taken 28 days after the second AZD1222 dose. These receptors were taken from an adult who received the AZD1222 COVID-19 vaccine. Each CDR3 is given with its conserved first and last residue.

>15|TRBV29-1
CSVATVTSSGNTIYF
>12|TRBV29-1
CSVESSGNTIYF
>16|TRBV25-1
CASSALDRTINYGYTF
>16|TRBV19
CASSIGLAGTTDTQYF
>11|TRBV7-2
CASSLYETQYF
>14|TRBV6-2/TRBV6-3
CASSYSAGYGKAFF
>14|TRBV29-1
CSAQAWTGGIQQYF
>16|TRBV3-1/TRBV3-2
CASSQETSLNTGELFF
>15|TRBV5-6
CASSLADRGIYGYTF
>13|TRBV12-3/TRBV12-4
CASTSLVGQKLFF
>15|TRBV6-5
CASRSIAGGYNEQFF
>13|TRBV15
CATRGPNTDTQYF
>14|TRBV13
CASSLGGSNQPQHF
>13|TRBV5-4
CASSFAVNTEAFF
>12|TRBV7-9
CASSLKGLGYTF
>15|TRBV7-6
CASSRGTGGHDGYTF
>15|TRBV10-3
CAISEDRAIRQPQHF
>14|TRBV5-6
CASSFPRGDSPLHF
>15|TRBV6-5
CASSSTPMFSYGYTF
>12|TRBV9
CASLDRASGYTF
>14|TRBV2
CASSADRGRVGLFF
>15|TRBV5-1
CASSLDVGAGTEAFF
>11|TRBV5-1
CASRDFRELFF
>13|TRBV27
CASSLGGPYEQYF
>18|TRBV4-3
CASSQWGGPGTSGNTIYF